The 25 T cell receptor beta chains given below trace back to one sample, sequenced in a study of blood T cell repertoires in COVID-19. Repertoires were generated with immunoSEQ multiplex PCR, while TCRdb's copy carries only in-frame clones and drops some. Of roughly 230,000 clones listed, around 82% are singletons. Input material: peripheral blood. These receptors all come from a man aged 35 to 55 with active or convalescent COVID-19.

Regarding this clone: The sample holds other DNA sequences that translate to the same CDR3. The rearrangement uses TRBV28 and TRBJ1-1, with 9 positions matching TRBD1. Germline V gene data show CDR1 as MDHEN and CDR2 as SYDVKM. The CDR3 totals 15 residues. Trimming at V came to 2 bases and at J to 2 bases, leaving 3 bases not matched to a gene. CDR3 sequence: CASSLDRGVNTEAFF. The CDR3 DNA reads as TGTGCCAGCAGTTTAGACAGGGGGGTTAACACTGAAGCTTTCTTT.

J is TRBJ1-2 and V is TRBV30; a possible D gene is TRBD1 (6 bases). The CDR3 length is 13 residues. CDR1 and CDR2 (germline): GTSNPN, SVGIG (reference sequence). V was pared by 2 bases and J by 7 bases, with 14 bases between. The CDR3 DNA is TGTGCCTGGAGTCCAGCAGGGGCGTCTGGCTACACCTTC. It encodes CAWSPAGASGYTF.

This sequence joins TRBV18 and TRBJ1-1, with TRBD1 identical over 9 bases. The germline V gene has CDR1 KGHSH and CDR2 LQKENI. This CDR3 is built from 15 residues. Germline trimming cut 4 bases from V and 3 bases from J; bases unmatched to any gene: 6. The CDR3 region has the DNA TGTGCCAGCTCACAAGACAGGGGGGGGTACACTGAAGCTTTCTTT. Its translation: CASSQDRGGYTEAFF.

V and J are TRBV29-1 and TRBJ2-7; 9 positions match TRBD2. There are 14 residues in the CDR3. V shed 7 bases and J 2 bases; nucleotides not matched to a gene: 9. Germline V CDR1 and CDR2: SQVTM, ANQGSEA. CDR3 residues: CSATRLADTYEQYF. The CDR3 region has the DNA TGCAGCGCAACTAGACTAGCGGATACCTACGAGCAGTACTTC.

This clone was observed many times. V is TRBV2 and J is TRBJ1-2; D uncertain. The germline gives CDR1 SNHLY, CDR2 FYNNEI. Trimming left V 4 bases short and J 0 bases short, with 12 bases between. The CDR3 sequence is 15 residues long. The CDR3 loop reads CASSVSGASNYGYTF. In DNA, the CDR3 is TGTGCCAGCAGTGTATCGGGAGCTTCTAACTATGGCTACACCTTC. The complete variable domain, with remaining parts taken from reference TRBV2 and TRBJ1-2, reads EPEVTQTPSHQVTQMGQEVILRCVPISNHLYFYWYRQILGQKVEFLVSFYNNEISEKSEIFDDQFSVERPDGSNFTLKIRSTKLEDSAMYFCASSVSGASNYGYTFGSGTRLTVV.

The rearrangement links TRBV5-4 to TRBJ1-3; D gene ambiguous. V shed 1 base and J shed 0 bases, with 8 bases lying between them. The CDR3 totals 15 residues. The germline V gene encodes CDR1 SGHNT and CDR2 YYREEE (reference sequence). CDR3 sequence reads: CASSLSPGSGNTIYF. Here the CDR3 DNA reads TGTGCCAGCAGCTTGAGCCCCGGCTCTGGAAACACCATATATTTT.

V and J are TRBV4-1 and TRBJ2-1; 8 bases line up with TRBD2. CDR1 is MGHRA, CDR2 YSYEKL, per germline. The CDR3 loop spans 16 amino acids. Germline trimming cut 4 bases from V and 3 bases from J; bases unmatched to any gene: 8. The CDR3 sequence: CASSPGHSGDYNEQFF. In DNA form, the CDR3 reads TGCGCCAGCAGCCCGGGCCATAGCGGGGACTACAATGAGCAGTTCTTC.

The genes are TRBV2 and TRBJ2-1; the D gene is possibly TRBD1 (5 bases). CDR1 is SNHLY and CDR2 is FYNNEI in the germline V gene. V lost 3 bases and J 4 bases, leaving 7 bases between the germline ends. The CDR3 length is 13 residues. The DNA of the CDR3 is TGTGCCAGCAGTGAGGGGCGATACAATGAGCAGTTCTTC. This codes for CASSEGRYNEQFF. Full variable domain (remainder filled in from reference TRBV2 and TRBJ2-1): EPEVTQTPSHQVTQMGQEVILRCVPISNHLYFYWYRQILGQKVEFLVSFYNNEISEKSEIFDDQFSVERPDGSNFTLKIRSTKLEDSAMYFCASSEGRYNEQFFGPGTRLTVL.

The chain is built from TRBV11-2 and TRBJ2-6, with D possibly matching TRBD2 (6 bases). Germline V gene sequence: CDR1 SGHAT, CDR2 FQNNGV. This CDR3 region has 18 residues. The V and J ends lost 5 bases and 2 bases respectively, with 19 bases between them. CDR3 bases: TGTGCCAGCAGCCCACACCTGGGTTCGGGGGCTGGGGCCAACGTCCTGACTTTC. Translation gives CASSPHLGSGAGANVLTF.

The V gene is TRBV27, the J gene TRBJ1-2; TRBD1 matches at 8 bases. V was clipped by 5 bases and J by 4 bases; unmatched bases: 9. The CDR3 is 15 amino acids. The germline V gene has CDR1 MNHEY and CDR2 SMNVEV (reference sequence). In DNA, the CDR3 is TGTGCCAGCAGTGACTCCCAGGGGGCCGGCTATGGCTACACCTTC. Translating gives CASSDSQGAGYGYTF.

The V call is TRBV24-1, the J call TRBJ2-1; TRBD1 matches at 10 bases. CDR3 length equals 19 residues. Germline-derived CDR1 and CDR2 are KGHDR and SFDVKD. V trimming: 2 bases; J trimming: 0 bases; junction bases outside the gene matches: 9. CDR3 bases: TGTGCCACCAGTGATTGGGACAGGGGCCCCAGTGGCTCCTACAATGAGCAGTTCTTC. This translates into CATSDWDRGPSGSYNEQFF.

The chain employs TRBV2 and TRBJ2-7, with D tentatively TRBD2 (5 bases). V lost 2 bases and J lost 6, with 8 bases in between. This CDR3 is built from 12 residues. Germline V gives CDR1 SNHLY, CDR2 FYNNEI. CDR3 DNA sequence: TGTGCCAGCAGTGAATGGGAGCGCGAGCAGTACTTC. Translating it yields CASSEWEREQYF.

The gene calls are TRBV5-1 and TRBJ1-1, with 10 bases aligning to TRBD1. V shed 2 bases, J shed 6 bases, and the junction held 13 bases outside the gene matches. CDR1 is SGHRS, CDR2 YFSETQ, per germline. The CDR3 consists of 17 residues. The chain's CDR3 is CASSLVPVGTGVSEAFF. CDR3 nucleotide sequence: TGCGCCAGCAGCTTAGTGCCGGTCGGGACAGGGGTTTCTGAAGCTTTCTTT.

The chain employs TRBV29-1 and TRBJ2-3; TRBD2 agrees at 7 bases. From germline, CDR1 is SQVTM and CDR2 ANQGSEA. V lost 2 bases and J lost 6; bases outside the gene matches: 11. The CDR3 extends over 15 amino acids. The CDR3 reads CSVEPSSGSIDTQYF. For the CDR3, the DNA is TGCAGCGTTGAACCGTCTAGCGGATCGATTGATACGCAGTATTTT.

The chain couples TRBV11-3 to TRBJ2-4; D uncertain. The CDR3 length is 15 residues. CDR1 and CDR2 from the germline V gene are SGHNT and YENEEA. V dropped 1 base and J dropped 13 bases, with 20 bases sitting between them. In DNA, the CDR3 is TGTGCCAGCAGCTTAGTCGCCTCCTTGGCCCTTAAACAGTACTTC. Its protein product is CASSLVASLALKQYF.

The CDR3 bases are TGTGCCAGCAGCTTAGGACAGGGGGCCGGGGAGCTGTTTTTT. This codes for CASSLGQGAGELFF. The chain employs TRBV7-3 and TRBJ2-2; 10 bases match TRBD1. V lost 2 bases to trimming and J lost 6 bases; unmatched junction nucleotides: 0. CDR1 is SGHTA, CDR2 FQGTGA, per germline. CDR3 size: 14 residues. The complete variable domain, with remaining parts taken from reference TRBV7-3 and TRBJ2-2, reads GAGVSQTPSNKVTEKGKYVELRCDPISGHTALYWYRQSLGQGPEFLIYFQGTGAADDSGLPNDRFFAVRPEGSVSTLKIQRTERGDSAVYLCASSLGQGAGELFFGEGSRLTVL.

The rearrangement joins TRBV14 to TRBJ1-4; TRBD1 matches 9 bases. Per the germline V gene, CDR1 is SGHDN and CDR2 is FVKESK. The CDR3 consists of 14 residues. V lost 3 bases, J lost 13 bases, and 9 bases stayed unmatched. Written as DNA, the CDR3 is TGTGCCAGCAGCCACCGGGACAGGGCTGCTTTACTGTTTTTT. This sequence encodes CASSHRDRAALLFF.

V usage is TRBV18 and J usage is TRBJ1-6; perhaps TRBD1 as D (6 bases). Germline values: CDR1 KGHSH, CDR2 LQKENI. V lost 4 bases and J lost 8, with 12 bases in between. The CDR3 runs to 14 residues. CDR3 region: CASSRRQVDSPLHF. The CDR3 DNA is TGTGCCAGCTCACGGCGACAGGTAGATTCACCCCTCCACTTT.

The V gene is TRBV30, the J gene TRBJ2-7, with D possibly being TRBD1 (6 bases). The CDR3 contains 13 residues. The germline CDR1 and CDR2 sequences are GTSNPN and SVGIG (reference sequence). V lost 0 bases and J lost 0, with 6 bases in between. CDR3 protein: CAWSVQGSYEQYF. For the CDR3, the DNA is TGTGCCTGGAGTGTACAGGGCTCCTACGAGCAGTACTTC.

The V gene is TRBV2, the J gene TRBJ2-7; 8 bases match TRBD1. The germline V gene has CDR1 SNHLY and CDR2 FYNNEI. V lost 7 bases and J lost 6; bases outside the gene matches: 11. The CDR3 totals 14 residues. CDR3 residues: CASTIDRGRSEQYF. In nucleotides, the CDR3 is TGTGCCAGCACTATTGACAGGGGAAGGAGCGAGCAGTACTTC.

The chain combines TRBV5-1 with TRBJ2-3; D not resolved. Germline CDR1 SGHRS, CDR2 YFSETQ. V shed 6 bases and J shed 0 bases, with 11 bases lying between them. CDR3 size: 14 residues. DNA of the CDR3: TGCGCCAGCAATAGTTTACAGAGCACAGATACGCAGTATTTT. This translates into CASNSLQSTDTQYF.

The CDR3 DNA reads TGTGCCAGTAGTATATTTGTGACAGAGCCTGCCTATGGCTACACCTTC. As protein: CASSIFVTEPAYGYTF. V is TRBV19 and J is TRBJ1-2; maybe TRBD1 (5 bases). This CDR3 has 16 amino acids. CDR1 and CDR2 from the germline V gene are LNHDA and SQIVND (reference sequence). Trimming pared 2 bases from V and 4 bases from J, leaving 17 bases between.

This clone has a handful of counts. V gene TRBV6-2 or TRBV6-3 combines with J gene TRBJ1-1; D ambiguous. Trimming pared 2 bases from V and 8 bases from J, leaving 18 bases between. The CDR3 consists of 15 residues. The germline CDR1 and CDR2 sequences are MNHEY and SVGEGT. CDR3 nucleotide sequence: TGTGCCAGCAGTTACCCGGTATTAAAACTCAGGGAAGCTTTCTTT. Its translation: CASSYPVLKLREAFF.

The V and J genes are TRBV5-4 and TRBJ1-3, with 10 bases fitting TRBD1. Germline V CDR1 and CDR2: SGHNT, YYREEE (reference sequence). The V gene end was trimmed by 1 base and the J gene end by 2 bases; junction bases not matched to a gene: 3. The CDR3 sequence is 16 residues long. CDR3 amino acids: CASSLMTGGTGNTIYF. CDR3 DNA sequence: TGTGCCAGCAGCTTGATGACAGGGGGCACTGGAAACACCATATATTTT. Supplemented by reference TRBV5-4 and TRBJ1-3, the full variable domain reads ETGVTQSPTHLIKTRGQQVTLRCSSQSGHNTVSWYQQALGQGPQFIFQYYREEENGRGNFPPRFSGLQFPNYSSELNVNALELDDSALYLCASSLMTGGTGNTIYFGEGSWLTVV.

This clone was detected a few times. The chain uses TRBV5-1 and TRBJ1-1, with 8 nucleotides matching TRBD1. Germline loops: CDR1 SGHRS, CDR2 YFSETQ. CDR3 length: 14 residues. Trimming cost V 5 bases and J 1 base; bases outside gene matches: 4. CDR3 residues: CASRPTGANTEAFF. The DNA for the CDR3 is TGCGCCAGCAGACCGACAGGGGCGAACACTGAAGCTTTCTTT.